This paragraph reports one T cell receptor beta chain. As yet, its antigen is unknown. This sample is part of a study of shared clonotypes between healthy human individuals. Notes on the study in general: Non-shared clonotypes had lower generation probabilities than clonotypes shared by all four sorted-subset donors.

CD45RO-negative, CCR7-selected cells formed the naive CD8 fraction, which excluded terminally differentiated effector memory CD45RA+ cells. Germline V gene sequence: CDR1 MDHEN, CDR2 SYDVKM. Trimming removed 4 bases at V and 5 bases at J, with 23 bases between. The CDR3 sequence is 17 residues long. Clones were sequenced by immunoSEQ multiplex PCR, and TCRdb holds only the in-frame ones, with some missing. The sample carries approximately 2,200,000 clones, 90% to 95% recorded once. This TCR was recovered from a man aged 18 to 30 in good health. Some clones in this sample may be carry-over from other donors' samples. This chain uses TRBV28 with TRBJ2-5; D unresolved. Sequencing was done on a sample of naive CD8+ T cells from PBMCs. The CDR3 protein is CASSSSDRIPRWETQYF. CDR3 sequence (DNA): TGTGCCAGCAGTTCATCCGACCGGATCCCCCGATGGGAGACCCAGTACTTC. Filled out from reference TRBV28 and TRBJ2-5, the complete variable domain reads DVKVTQSSRYLVKRTGEKVFLECVQDMDHENMFWYRQDPGLGLRLIYFSYDVKMKEKGDIPEGYSVSREKKERFSLILESASTNQTSMYLCASSSSDRIPRWETQYFGPGTRLLVL.